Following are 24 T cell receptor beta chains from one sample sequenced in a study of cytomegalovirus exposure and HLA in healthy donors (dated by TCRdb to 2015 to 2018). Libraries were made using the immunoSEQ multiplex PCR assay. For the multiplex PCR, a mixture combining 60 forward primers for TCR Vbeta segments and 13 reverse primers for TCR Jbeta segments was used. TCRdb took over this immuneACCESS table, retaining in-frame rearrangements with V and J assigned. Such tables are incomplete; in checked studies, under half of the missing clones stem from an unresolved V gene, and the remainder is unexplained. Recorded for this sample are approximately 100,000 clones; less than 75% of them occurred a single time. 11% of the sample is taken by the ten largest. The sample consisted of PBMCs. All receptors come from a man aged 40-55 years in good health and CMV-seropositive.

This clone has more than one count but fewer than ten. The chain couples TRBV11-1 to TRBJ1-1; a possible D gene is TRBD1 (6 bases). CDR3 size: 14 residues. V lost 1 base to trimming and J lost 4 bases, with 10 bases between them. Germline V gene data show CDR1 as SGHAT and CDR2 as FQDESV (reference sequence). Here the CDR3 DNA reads TGTGCCAGCAGCTTAGGGACAGCGGCCACTGAAGCTTTCTTT. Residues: CASSLGTAATEAFF.

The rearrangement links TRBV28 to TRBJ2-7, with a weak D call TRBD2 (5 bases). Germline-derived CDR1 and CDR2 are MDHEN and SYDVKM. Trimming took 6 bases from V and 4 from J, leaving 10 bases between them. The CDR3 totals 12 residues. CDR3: CASRLVGYEQYF. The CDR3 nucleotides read TGTGCCAGCAGACTAGTAGGATACGAGCAGTACTTC. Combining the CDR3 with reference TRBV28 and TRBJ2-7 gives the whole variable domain DVKVTQSSRYLVKRTGEKVFLECVQDMDHENMFWYRQDPGLGLRLIYFSYDVKMKEKGDIPEGYSVSREKKERFSLILESASTNQTSMYLCASRLVGYEQYFGPGTRLTVT.

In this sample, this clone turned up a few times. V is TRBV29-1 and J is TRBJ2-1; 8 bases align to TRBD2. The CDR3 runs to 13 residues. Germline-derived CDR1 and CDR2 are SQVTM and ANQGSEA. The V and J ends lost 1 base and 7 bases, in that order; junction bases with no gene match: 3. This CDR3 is CSVEGLAGNEQFF. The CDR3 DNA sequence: TGCAGCGTTGAAGGTCTAGCGGGTAATGAGCAGTTCTTC.

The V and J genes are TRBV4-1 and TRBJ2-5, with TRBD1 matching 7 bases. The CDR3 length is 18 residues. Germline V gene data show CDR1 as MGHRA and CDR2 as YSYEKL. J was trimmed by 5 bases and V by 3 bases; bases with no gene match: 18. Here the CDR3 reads CASSHVKGAISLLETQYF. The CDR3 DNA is TGCGCCAGCAGCCATGTAAAGGGGGCAATTTCCTTATTGGAGACCCAGTACTTC.

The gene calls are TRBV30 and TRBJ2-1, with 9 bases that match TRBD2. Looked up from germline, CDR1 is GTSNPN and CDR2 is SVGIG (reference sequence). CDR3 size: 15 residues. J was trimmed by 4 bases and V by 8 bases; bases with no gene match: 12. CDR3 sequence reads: CATEGSGSHYNEQFF. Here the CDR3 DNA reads TGTGCCACCGAGGGTAGCGGGAGCCATTACAATGAGCAGTTCTTC.

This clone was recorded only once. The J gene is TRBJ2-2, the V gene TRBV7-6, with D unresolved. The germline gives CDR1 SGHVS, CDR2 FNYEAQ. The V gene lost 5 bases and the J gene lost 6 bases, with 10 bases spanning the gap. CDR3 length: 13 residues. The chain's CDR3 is CASSLSGPGELFF. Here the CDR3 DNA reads TGTGCCAGCAGCCTTTCAGGTCCCGGGGAGCTGTTTTTT.

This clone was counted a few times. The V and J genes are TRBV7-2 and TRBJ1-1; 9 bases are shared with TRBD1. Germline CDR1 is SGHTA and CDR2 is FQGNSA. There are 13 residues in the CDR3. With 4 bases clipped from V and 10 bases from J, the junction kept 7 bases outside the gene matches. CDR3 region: CASSSPGQGLAFF. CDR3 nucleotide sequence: TGTGCCAGCAGCTCGCCGGGACAGGGATTAGCTTTCTTT. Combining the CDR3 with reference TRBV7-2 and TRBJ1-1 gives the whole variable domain GAGVSQSPSNKVTEKGKDVELRCDPISGHTALYWYRQSLGQGLEFLIYFQGNSAPDKSGLPSDRFSAERTGGSVSTLTIQRTQQEDSAVYLCASSSPGQGLAFFGQGTRLTVV.

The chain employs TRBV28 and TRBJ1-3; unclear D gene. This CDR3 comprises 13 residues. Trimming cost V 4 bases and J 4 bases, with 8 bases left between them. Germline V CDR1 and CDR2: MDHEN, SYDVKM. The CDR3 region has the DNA TGTGCCAGCAGTTCCCCTCAGGGAAACACCATATATTTT. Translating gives CASSSPQGNTIYF. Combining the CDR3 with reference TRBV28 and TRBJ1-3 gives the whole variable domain DVKVTQSSRYLVKRTGEKVFLECVQDMDHENMFWYRQDPGLGLRLIYFSYDVKMKEKGDIPEGYSVSREKKERFSLILESASTNQTSMYLCASSSPQGNTIYFGEGSWLTVV.

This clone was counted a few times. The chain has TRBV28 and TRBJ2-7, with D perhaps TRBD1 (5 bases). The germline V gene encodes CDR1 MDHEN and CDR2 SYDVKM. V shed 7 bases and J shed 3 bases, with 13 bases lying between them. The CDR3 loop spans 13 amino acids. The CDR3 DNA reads TGTGCCAGCAATTGGGCAGGGAACTACGAGCAGTACTTC. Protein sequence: CASNWAGNYEQYF.

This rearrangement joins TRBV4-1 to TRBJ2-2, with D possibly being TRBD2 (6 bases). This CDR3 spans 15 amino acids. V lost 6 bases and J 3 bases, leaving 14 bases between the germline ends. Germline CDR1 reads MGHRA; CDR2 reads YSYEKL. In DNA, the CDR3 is TGCGCCAGCAGTGGTGGCGGGACGGACACCGGGGAGCTGTTTTTT. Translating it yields CASSGGGTDTGELFF.

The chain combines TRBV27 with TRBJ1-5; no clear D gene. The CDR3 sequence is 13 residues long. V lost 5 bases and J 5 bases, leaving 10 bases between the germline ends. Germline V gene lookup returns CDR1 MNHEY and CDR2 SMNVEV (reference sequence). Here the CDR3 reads CASSGLGDQPQHF. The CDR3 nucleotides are TGTGCCAGCAGTGGATTAGGAGATCAGCCCCAGCATTTT.

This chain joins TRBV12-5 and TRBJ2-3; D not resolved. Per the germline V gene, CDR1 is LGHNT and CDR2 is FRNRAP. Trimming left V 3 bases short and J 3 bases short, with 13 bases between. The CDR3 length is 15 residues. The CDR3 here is CASGFGKTLTDTQYF. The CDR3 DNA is TGTGCTAGTGGTTTCGGTAAAACCCTAACAGATACGCAGTATTTT.

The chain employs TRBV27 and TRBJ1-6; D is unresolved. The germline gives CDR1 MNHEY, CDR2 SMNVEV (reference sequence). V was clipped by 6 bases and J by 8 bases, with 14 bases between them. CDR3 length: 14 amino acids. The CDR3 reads CASSPWLGDSPLHF. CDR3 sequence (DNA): TGTGCCAGCAGCCCTTGGCTTGGAGATTCACCCCTCCACTTT.

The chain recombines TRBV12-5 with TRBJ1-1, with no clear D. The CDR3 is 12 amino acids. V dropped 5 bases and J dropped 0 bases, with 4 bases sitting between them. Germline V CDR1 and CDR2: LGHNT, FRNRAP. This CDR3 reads CASGLLNTEAFF. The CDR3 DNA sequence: TGTGCTAGTGGTCTTTTGAACACTGAAGCTTTCTTT. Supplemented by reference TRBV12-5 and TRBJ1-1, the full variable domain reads DARVTQTPRHKVTEMGQEVTMRCQPILGHNTVFWYRQTMMQGLELLAYFRNRAPLDDSGMPKDRFSAEMPDATLATLKIQPSEPRDSAVYFCASGLLNTEAFFGQGTRLTVV.

The CDR3 nucleotides are TGTGCCAGCAGCGTTAGCCCTTCTGATCAGCCCCAGCATTTT. Protein sequence: CASSVSPSDQPQHF. The rearrangement links TRBV9 to TRBJ1-5; D uncertain. CDR3 size: 14 residues. CDR1 is SGDLS, CDR2 YYNGEE, per germline. V lost 2 bases, J lost 5 bases, and 11 bases lay in between.

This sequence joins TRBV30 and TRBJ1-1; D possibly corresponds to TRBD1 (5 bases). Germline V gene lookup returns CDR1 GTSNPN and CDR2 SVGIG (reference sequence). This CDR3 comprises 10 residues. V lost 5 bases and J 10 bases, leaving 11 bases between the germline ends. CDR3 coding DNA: TGTGCCTGGGGGGGGGATGGAGCTTTCTTT. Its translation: CAWGGDGAFF.

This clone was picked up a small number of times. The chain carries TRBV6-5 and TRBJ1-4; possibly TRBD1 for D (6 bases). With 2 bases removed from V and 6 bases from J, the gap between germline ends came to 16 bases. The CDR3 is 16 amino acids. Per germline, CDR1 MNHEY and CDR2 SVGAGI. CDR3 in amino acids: CASSYRGGGSDEKLFF. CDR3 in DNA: TGTGCCAGCAGTTACCGAGGTGGGGGCTCAGATGAAAAACTGTTTTTT.

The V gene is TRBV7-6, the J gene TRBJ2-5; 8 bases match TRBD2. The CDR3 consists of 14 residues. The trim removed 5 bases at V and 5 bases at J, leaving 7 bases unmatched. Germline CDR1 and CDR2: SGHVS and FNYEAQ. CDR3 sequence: CASSEAGAEETQYF. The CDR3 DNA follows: TGTGCCAGCAGCGAAGCGGGAGCAGAGGAGACCCAGTACTTC.

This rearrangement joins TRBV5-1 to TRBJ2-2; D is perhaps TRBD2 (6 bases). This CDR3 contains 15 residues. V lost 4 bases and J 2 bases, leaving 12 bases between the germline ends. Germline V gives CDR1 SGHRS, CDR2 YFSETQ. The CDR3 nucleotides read TGCGCCAGCAGCGGAGGGACCGCTAACACCGGGGAGCTGTTTTTT. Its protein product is CASSGGTANTGELFF.

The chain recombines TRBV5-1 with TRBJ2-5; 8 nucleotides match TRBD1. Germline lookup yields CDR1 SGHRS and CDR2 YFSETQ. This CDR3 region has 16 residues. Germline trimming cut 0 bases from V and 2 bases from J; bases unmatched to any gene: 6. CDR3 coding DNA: TGCGCCAGCAGCTTGGGACAGGGGATAAAACAAGAGACCCAGTACTTC. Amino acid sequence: CASSLGQGIKQETQYF. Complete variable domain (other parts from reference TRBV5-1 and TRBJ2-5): KAGVTQTPRYLIKTRGQQVTLSCSPISGHRSVSWYQQTPGQGLQFLFEYFSETQRNKGNFPGRFSGRQFSNSRSEMNVSTLELGDSALYLCASSLGQGIKQETQYFGPGTRLLVL.

The DNA for the CDR3 is TGTGCCAGCAGCTTAGAGGCAGGGGCCTTGAACACTGAAGCTTTCTTT. Amino acid sequence: CASSLEAGALNTEAFF. V gene TRBV7-9 combines with J gene TRBJ1-1; a weak D match, TRBD1 (6 bases). Trimming cost V 1 base and J 0 bases, with 12 bases left between them. Germline CDR1 SEHNR, CDR2 FQNEAQ (reference sequence). The CDR3 covers 16 residues. Filled out from reference TRBV7-9 and TRBJ1-1, the complete variable domain reads DTGVSQNPRHKITKRGQNVTFRCDPISEHNRLYWYRQTLGQGPEFLTYFQNEAQLEKSRLLSDRFSAERPKGSFSTLEIQRTEQGDSAMYLCASSLEAGALNTEAFFGQGTRLTVV.

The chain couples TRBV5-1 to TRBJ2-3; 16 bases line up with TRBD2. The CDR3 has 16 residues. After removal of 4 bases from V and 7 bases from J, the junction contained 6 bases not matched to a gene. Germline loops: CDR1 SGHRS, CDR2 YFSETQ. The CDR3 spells CASSAGTSGRGNTQYF. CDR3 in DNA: TGCGCCAGCAGCGCCGGGACTAGCGGGAGGGGAAATACGCAGTATTTT.

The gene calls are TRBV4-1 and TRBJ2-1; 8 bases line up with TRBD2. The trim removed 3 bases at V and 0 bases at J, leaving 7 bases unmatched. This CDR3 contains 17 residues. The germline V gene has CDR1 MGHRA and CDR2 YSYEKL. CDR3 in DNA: TGCGCCAGCAGCCATGTAGCGGGGCCGAGCTCCTACAATGAGCAGTTCTTC. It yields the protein CASSHVAGPSSYNEQFF.

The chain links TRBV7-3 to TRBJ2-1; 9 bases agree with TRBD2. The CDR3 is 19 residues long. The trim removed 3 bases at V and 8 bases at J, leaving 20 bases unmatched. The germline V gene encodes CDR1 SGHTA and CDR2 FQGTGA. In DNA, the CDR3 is TGTGCCAGCAGCTTCACCCCAACCGCCCTAGCGGGATCTAGGGATGAGCAGTTCTTC. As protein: CASSFTPTALAGSRDEQFF.